This paragraph reports one T cell receptor beta chain. Its cognate antigen is unknown. Generated by immunoSEQ multiplex PCR, the TCRdb table keeps only in-frame clones and is missing some. The table shows 95,000 to 100,000 clones, with roughly 87% occurring only once. The data belong to a study of T cell responses to AZD1222 COVID-19 vaccine. Points from the study as a whole: Close to half of all spike-specific TCRs reportedly target regions of the variants that are unmutated. It was only after the peak T cell response that any repertoires were sampled.

The CDR3 covers 14 residues. Germline CDR1 reads MDHEN; CDR2 reads SYDVKM. The V end lost 3 bases, the J end lost 7 bases, and 15 bases lay between the germline ends. The input for sequencing was peripheral blood, taken on day 0 of AZD1222 vaccination. V gene TRBV28 combines with J gene TRBJ1-1, with D tentatively TRBD1 (6 bases). This TCR was recovered from an adult in good health. DNA of the CDR3: TGTGCCAGCAGTTTCGTTGACAGGCCCGGTGAAGCTTTCTTT. Protein product: CASSFVDRPGEAFF.